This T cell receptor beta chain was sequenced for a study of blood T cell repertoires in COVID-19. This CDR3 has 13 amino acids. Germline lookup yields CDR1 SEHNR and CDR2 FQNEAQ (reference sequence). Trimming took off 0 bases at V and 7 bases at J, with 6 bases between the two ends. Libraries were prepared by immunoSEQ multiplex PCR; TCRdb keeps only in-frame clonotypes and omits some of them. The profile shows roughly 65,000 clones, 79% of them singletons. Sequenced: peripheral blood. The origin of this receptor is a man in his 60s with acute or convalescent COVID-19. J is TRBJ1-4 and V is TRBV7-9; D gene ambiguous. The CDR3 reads CASSLALSEKLFF. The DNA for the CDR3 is TGTGCCAGCAGCTTAGCTTTGAGTGAAAAACTGTTTTTT.